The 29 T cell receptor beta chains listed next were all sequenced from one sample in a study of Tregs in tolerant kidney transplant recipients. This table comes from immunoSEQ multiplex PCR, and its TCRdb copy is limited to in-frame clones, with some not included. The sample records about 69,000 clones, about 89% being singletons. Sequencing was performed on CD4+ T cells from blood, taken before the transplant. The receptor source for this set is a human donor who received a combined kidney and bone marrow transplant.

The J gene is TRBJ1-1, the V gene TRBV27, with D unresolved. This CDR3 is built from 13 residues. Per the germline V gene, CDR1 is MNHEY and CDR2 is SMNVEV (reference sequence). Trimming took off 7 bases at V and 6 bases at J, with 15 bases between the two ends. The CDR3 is CASTRTGEAEAFF. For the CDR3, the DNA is TGTGCCAGCACCAGAACGGGAGAGGCTGAAGCTTTCTTT.

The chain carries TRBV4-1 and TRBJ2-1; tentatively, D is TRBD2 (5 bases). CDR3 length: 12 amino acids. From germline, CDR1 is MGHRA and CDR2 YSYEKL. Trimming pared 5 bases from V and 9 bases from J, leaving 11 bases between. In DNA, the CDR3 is TGCGCCAGCAGCAACGGGGTCGGTGAGCAGTTCTTC. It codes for CASSNGVGEQFF.

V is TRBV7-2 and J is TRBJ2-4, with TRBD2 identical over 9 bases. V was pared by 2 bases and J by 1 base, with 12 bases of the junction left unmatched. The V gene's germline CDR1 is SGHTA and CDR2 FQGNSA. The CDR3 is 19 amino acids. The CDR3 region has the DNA TGTGCCAGCAGCTTATCGACTAGCGGAAACTGGGGGGCCAAAAACATTCAGTACTTC. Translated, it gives CASSLSTSGNWGAKNIQYF.

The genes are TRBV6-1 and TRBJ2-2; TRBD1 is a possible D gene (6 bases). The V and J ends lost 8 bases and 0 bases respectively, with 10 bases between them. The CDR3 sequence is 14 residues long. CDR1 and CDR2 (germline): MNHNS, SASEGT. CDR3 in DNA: TGTGCCAGCCTTCGGACAGCGAACACCGGGGAGCTGTTTTTT. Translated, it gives CASLRTANTGELFF.

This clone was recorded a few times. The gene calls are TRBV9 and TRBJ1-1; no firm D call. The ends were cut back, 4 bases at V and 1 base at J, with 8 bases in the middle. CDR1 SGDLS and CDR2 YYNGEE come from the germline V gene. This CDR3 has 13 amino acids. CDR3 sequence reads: CASSTTRNTEAFF. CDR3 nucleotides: TGTGCCAGCAGCACTACTAGGAACACTGAAGCTTTCTTT. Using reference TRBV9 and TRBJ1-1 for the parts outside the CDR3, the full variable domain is DSGVTQTPKHLITATGQRVTLRCSPRSGDLSVYWYQQSLDQGLQFLIQYYNGEERAKGNILERFSAQQFPDLHSELNLSSLELGDSALYFCASSTTRNTEAFFGQGTRLTVV.

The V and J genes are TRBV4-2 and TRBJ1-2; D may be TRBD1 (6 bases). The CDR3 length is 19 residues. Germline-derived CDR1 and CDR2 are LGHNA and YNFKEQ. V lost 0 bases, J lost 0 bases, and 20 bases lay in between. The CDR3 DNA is TGTGCCAGCAGCCAAGATCCATCGGGGGGCGTATTAGCTAACTATGGCTACACCTTC. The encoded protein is CASSQDPSGGVLANYGYTF.

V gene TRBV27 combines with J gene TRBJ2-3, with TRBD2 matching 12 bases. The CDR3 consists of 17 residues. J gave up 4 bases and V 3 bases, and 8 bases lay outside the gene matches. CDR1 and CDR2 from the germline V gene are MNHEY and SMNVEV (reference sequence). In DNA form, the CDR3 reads TGTGCCAGCAGTTTTCACCGACTAGCGGGAGTACCAGATACGCAGTATTTT. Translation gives CASSFHRLAGVPDTQYF.

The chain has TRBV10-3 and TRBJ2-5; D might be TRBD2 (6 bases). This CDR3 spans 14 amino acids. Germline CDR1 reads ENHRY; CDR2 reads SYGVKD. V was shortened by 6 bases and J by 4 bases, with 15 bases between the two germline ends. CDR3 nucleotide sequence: TGTGCCATCAGGTCCTTCGGAGCGGGAGAGACCCAGTACTTC. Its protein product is CAIRSFGAGETQYF.

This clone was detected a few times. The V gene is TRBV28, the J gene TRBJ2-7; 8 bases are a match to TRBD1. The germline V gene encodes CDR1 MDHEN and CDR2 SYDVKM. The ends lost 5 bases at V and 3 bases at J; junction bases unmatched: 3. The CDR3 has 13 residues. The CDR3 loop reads CASSGQGLYEQYF. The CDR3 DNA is TGTGCCAGCAGTGGACAGGGTCTCTACGAGCAGTACTTC.

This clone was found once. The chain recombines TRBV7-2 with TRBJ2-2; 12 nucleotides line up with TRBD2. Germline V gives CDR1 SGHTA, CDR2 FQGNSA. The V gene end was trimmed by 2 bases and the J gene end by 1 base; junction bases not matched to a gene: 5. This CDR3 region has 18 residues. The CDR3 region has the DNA TGTGCCAGCAGCTTACACCTGACTAGCGGGGGGAACACCGGGGAGCTGTTTTTT. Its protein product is CASSLHLTSGGNTGELFF.

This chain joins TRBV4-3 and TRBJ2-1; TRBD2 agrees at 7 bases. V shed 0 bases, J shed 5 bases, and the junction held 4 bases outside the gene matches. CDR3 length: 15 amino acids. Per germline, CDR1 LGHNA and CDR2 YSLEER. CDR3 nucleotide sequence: TGCGCCAGCAGCCAAGAAGGTCGGGAGGACAATGAGCAGTTCTTC. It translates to CASSQEGREDNEQFF.

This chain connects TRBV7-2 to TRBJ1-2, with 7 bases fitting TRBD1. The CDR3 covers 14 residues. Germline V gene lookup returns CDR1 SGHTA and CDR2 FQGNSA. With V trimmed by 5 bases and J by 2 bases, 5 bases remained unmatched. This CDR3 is CASSQQGDNYGYTF. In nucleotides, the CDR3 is TGTGCCAGCAGCCAGCAGGGGGACAACTATGGCTACACCTTC.

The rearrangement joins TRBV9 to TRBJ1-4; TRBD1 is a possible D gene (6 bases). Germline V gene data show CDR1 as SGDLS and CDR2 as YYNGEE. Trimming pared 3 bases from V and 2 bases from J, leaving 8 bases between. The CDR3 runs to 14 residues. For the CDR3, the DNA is TGTGCCAGCAGCGAGGGGGGGACTAATGAAAAACTGTTTTTT. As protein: CASSEGGTNEKLFF.

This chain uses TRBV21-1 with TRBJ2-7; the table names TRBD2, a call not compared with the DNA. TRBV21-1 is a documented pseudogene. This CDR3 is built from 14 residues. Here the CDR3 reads CASSKRDPTYEQYF. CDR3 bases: TGTGCCAGCAGCAAGCGGGATCCTACCTACGAGCAGTACTTC.

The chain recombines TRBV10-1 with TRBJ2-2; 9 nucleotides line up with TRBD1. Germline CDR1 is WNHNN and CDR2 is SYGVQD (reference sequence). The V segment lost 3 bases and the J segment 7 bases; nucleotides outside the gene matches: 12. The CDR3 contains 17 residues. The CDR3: CASSDHPGTGLDGELFF. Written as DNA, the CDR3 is TGCGCCAGCAGTGACCACCCTGGGACAGGGCTCGACGGGGAGCTGTTTTTT.

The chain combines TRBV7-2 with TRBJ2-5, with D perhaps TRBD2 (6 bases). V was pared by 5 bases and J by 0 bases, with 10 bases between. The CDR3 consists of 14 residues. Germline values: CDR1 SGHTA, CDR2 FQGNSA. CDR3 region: CASSSRDYQETQYF. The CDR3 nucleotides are TGTGCCAGCAGCAGCCGGGACTACCAAGAGACCCAGTACTTC.

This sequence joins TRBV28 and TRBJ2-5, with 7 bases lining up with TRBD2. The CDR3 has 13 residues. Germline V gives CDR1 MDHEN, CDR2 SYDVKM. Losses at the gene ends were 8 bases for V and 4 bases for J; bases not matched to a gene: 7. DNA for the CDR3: TGTGCCAGCTCGGGCGGGAGTGCAGAGACCCAGTACTTC. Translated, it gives CASSGGSAETQYF.

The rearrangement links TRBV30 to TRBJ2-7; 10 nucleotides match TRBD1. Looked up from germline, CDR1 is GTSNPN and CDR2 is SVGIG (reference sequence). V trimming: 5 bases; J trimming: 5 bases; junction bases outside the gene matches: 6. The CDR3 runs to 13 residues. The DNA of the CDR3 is TGTGCCTGGGGGGACAGGGGAACCCACGAGCAGTACTTC. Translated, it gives CAWGDRGTHEQYF.

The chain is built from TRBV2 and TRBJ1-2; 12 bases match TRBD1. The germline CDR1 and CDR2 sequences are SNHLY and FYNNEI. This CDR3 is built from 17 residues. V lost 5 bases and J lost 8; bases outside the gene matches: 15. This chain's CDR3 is CASSPGQGALGFWGYTF. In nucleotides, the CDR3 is TGTGCCAGCAGTCCGGGACAGGGGGCGCTGGGATTTTGGGGCTACACCTTC.

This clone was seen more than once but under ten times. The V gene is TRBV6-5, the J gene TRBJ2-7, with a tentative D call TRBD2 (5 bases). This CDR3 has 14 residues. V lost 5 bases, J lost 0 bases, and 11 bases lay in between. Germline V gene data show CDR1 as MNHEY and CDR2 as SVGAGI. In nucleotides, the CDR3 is TGTGCCAGCAGTAGGCGGGCCTTCTCCTACGAGCAGTACTTC. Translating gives CASSRRAFSYEQYF.

The CDR3 DNA follows: TGTGCCAGCAGCTTGGGTCTCGGCAGGGCGGCGAACACTGAAGCTTTCTTT. It translates to CASSLGLGRAANTEAFF. The chain couples TRBV5-8 to TRBJ1-1; maybe TRBD1 (5 bases). Trimming cost V 0 bases and J 1 base, with 16 bases left between them. The CDR3 is 17 amino acids. Germline values: CDR1 SGHTS, CDR2 YDEGEE.

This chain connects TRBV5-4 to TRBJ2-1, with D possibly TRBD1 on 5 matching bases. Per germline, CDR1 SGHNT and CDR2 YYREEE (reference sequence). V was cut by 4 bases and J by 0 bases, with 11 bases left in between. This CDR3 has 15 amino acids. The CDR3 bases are TGTGCCAGCAGCCACGGACACAACTCCTACAATGAGCAGTTCTTC. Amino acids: CASSHGHNSYNEQFF. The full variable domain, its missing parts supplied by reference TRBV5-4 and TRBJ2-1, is ETGVTQSPTHLIKTRGQQVTLRCSSQSGHNTVSWYQQALGQGPQFIFQYYREEENGRGNFPPRFSGLQFPNYSSELNVNALELDDSALYLCASSHGHNSYNEQFFGPGTRLTVL.

CDR3 nucleotides: TGTGCCAGTAGCCGACGTTTCGACTTTGACTCCTACAATGAGCAGTTCTTC. Translation gives CASSRRFDFDSYNEQFF. This rearrangement joins TRBV19 to TRBJ2-1; no clear D gene. V dropped 6 bases and J dropped 0 bases, with 18 bases sitting between them. The germline gives CDR1 LNHDA, CDR2 SQIVND (reference sequence). The CDR3 is 17 amino acids.

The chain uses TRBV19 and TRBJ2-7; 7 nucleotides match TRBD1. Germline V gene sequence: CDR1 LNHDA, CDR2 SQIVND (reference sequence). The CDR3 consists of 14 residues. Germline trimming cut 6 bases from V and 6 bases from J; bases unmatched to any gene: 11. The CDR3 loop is CASRRTGGPSEQYF. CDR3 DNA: TGTGCCAGTAGGCGGACAGGTGGTCCCTCCGAGCAGTACTTC.

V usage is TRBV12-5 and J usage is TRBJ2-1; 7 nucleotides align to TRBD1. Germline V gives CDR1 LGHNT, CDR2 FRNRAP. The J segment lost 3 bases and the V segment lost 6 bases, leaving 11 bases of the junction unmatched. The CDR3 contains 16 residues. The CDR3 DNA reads TGTGCTAGTGGGTTATTTAGGGACAGAAACTACAATGAGCAGTTCTTC. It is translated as CASGLFRDRNYNEQFF.

The CDR3 coding sequence is TGTGCCAGTAACCGGGGGGGGAACACCGGGGAGCTGTTTTTT. Translated: CASNRGGNTGELFF. The chain uses TRBV9 and TRBJ2-2; 8 nucleotides agree with TRBD2. The J segment lost 1 base and the V segment lost 8 bases, leaving 4 bases of the junction unmatched. Germline V gene lookup returns CDR1 SGDLS and CDR2 YYNGEE. The CDR3 sequence is 14 residues long.

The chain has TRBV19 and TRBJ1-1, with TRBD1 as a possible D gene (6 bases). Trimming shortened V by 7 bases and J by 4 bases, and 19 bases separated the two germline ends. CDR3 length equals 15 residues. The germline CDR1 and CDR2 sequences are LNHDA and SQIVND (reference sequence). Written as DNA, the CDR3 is TGTGCCAGTACCCCTCAACAGGGAAGCGTCACTGAAGCTTTCTTT. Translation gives CASTPQQGSVTEAFF.

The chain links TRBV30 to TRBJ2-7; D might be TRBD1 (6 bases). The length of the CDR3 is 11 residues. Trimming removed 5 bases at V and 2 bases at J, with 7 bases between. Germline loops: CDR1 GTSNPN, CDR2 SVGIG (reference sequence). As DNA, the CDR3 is TGTGCCTGGTCAGGGGCCTACGAGCAGTACTTC. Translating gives CAWSGAYEQYF.

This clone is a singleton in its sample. The CDR3 protein is CASSYGQGTSYEQYF. The CDR3 nucleotides read TGTGCCAGCAGTTACGGCCAGGGGACCTCCTACGAGCAGTACTTC. V gene TRBV6-6 combines with J gene TRBJ2-7, with D possibly matching TRBD1 (6 bases). This CDR3 comprises 15 residues. Germline CDR1 MNHNY, CDR2 SVGAGI (reference sequence). Trimming shortened V by 2 bases and J by 0 bases, and 11 bases separated the two germline ends.